The 15 T cell receptor beta chains below all came from one sample that was sequenced in a study of cytomegalovirus exposure and HLA in healthy donors (dated by TCRdb to about 2017). The library was obtained by the immunoSEQ multiplex PCR assay. Here the immuneACCESS table is served through TCRdb, limited to in-frame sequences with V and J called. Missing clones are a known gap in these copies; in checked studies unresolved V genes cover under half, and the rest lacks a known reason. Counted in this sample were about 240,000 clones; 87% of them appeared once. About 3% of the sample rests with the top ten. The sequenced sample consisted of PBMCs. The source of these receptors is a man aged 18 to 29 in good health and CMV-seronegative.

This clone was seen a few times. V usage is TRBV7-9 and J usage is TRBJ1-6; unclear D gene. The CDR3 is made up of 16 amino acids. In germline, CDR1 is SEHNR, CDR2 FQNEAQ (reference sequence). V was cut by 2 bases and J by 6 bases, with 14 bases left in between. DNA of the CDR3: TGTGCCAGCAGCTTAAGCCCAGGCGCTGCTAATTCACCCCTCCACTTT. It codes for CASSLSPGAANSPLHF.

V usage is TRBV28 and J usage is TRBJ1-4; TRBD1 matches at 10 bases. CDR3 length: 15 amino acids. V dropped 6 bases and J dropped 7; count of bases not matched to a gene: 8. Germline CDR1 reads MDHEN; CDR2 reads SYDVKM. The CDR3 region is CASSPPGTGVEKLFF. For the CDR3, the DNA is TGTGCCAGCAGCCCCCCCGGGACAGGGGTTGAAAAACTGTTTTTT.

This clone has only one observation. The chain joins TRBV5-6 to TRBJ1-5; a weak D match, TRBD1 (5 bases). Trimming removed 0 bases from V and 0 bases from J, with 10 bases in between. Looked up from germline, CDR1 is SGHDT and CDR2 is YYEEEE. This CDR3 is built from 16 residues. The CDR3, as DNA: TGTGCCAGCAGCTTGGTCGGACAAACTAGCAATCAGCCCCAGCATTTT. Its protein is CASSLVGQTSNQPQHF.

The rearrangement joins TRBV2 to TRBJ2-1; 11 bases are a match to TRBD2. CDR3 length: 17 residues. Germline V gene data show CDR1 as SNHLY and CDR2 as FYNNEI. The V gene end was trimmed by 7 bases and the J gene end by 4 bases; junction bases not matched to a gene: 12. CDR3 protein: CASKGTRLAGRYNEQFF. The CDR3 nucleotides read TGTGCCAGCAAAGGTACCCGACTAGCGGGACGTTACAATGAGCAGTTCTTC.

CDR3 in DNA: TGCGCCAGCAGCCAAGATTGGGGTCCCGGGAGGCCAGATACGCAGTATTTT. As protein: CASSQDWGPGRPDTQYF. V and J are TRBV4-3 and TRBJ2-3; 7 bases are shared with TRBD2. CDR1 and CDR2 from the germline V gene are LGHNA and YSLEER. The V gene end was trimmed by 0 bases and the J gene end by 4 bases; junction bases not matched to a gene: 10. The CDR3 has 17 residues.

The J gene is TRBJ2-2, the V gene TRBV5-1; 7 bases are shared with TRBD1. The CDR3 covers 17 residues. Trimming at V came to 5 bases and at J to 1 base, leaving 11 bases not matched to a gene. Germline loops: CDR1 SGHRS, CDR2 YFSETQ. In nucleotides, the CDR3 is TGCGCCAGCAGTTTCACAGGGGTAGTAAGGAACACCGGGGAGCTGTTTTTT. Its protein product is CASSFTGVVRNTGELFF.

The V call is TRBV19, the J call TRBJ1-5; D is undetermined. CDR3 length: 14 residues. V gave up 10 bases and J gave up 0 bases, with 13 bases separating them. CDR1 and CDR2 (germline): LNHDA, SQIVND (reference sequence). CDR3 nucleotide sequence: TGTGCCACTTCGGTCGGTAATAGCAATCAGCCCCAGCATTTT. It translates to CATSVGNSNQPQHF.

The chain carries TRBV28 and TRBJ1-2; weak D call: TRBD1 (6 bases). Deletions cut 7 bases from V and 4 bases from J, with 16 bases between. The germline V gene encodes CDR1 MDHEN and CDR2 SYDVKM. The CDR3 loop spans 14 amino acids. In nucleotides, the CDR3 is TGTGCCAGCACTAAGTTCAGGGGCGCCTATGGCTACACCTTC. It yields the protein CASTKFRGAYGYTF.

Comments on this clone: Other DNA sequences from this sample encode an identical CDR3 as well. V usage is TRBV9 and J usage is TRBJ1-2; maybe TRBD1 (5 bases). Germline V lookup: CDR1 SGDLS, CDR2 YYNGEE. Trimming cost V 0 bases and J 4 bases, with 10 bases left between them. This CDR3 has 14 amino acids. The CDR3 nucleotides read TGTGCCAGCAGCGTAGGGGTCGGGGGCTATGGCTACACCTTC. Its translation: CASSVGVGGYGYTF.

A single count supports this clone. The chain links TRBV18 to TRBJ2-2; 8 positions agree with TRBD1. Germline V gene sequence: CDR1 KGHSH, CDR2 LQKENI. The CDR3 runs 18 residues. V was clipped by 2 bases and J by 0 bases; unmatched bases: 8. The CDR3 sequence is CASSPIMLTGANTGELFF. Here the CDR3 DNA reads TGTGCCAGCTCACCAATAATGTTGACAGGGGCGAACACCGGGGAGCTGTTTTTT.

CDR3 nucleotide sequence: TGTGCCAGTAGTCCCGGAGCGTCTGATGAAGCTTTCTTT. It encodes CASSPGASDEAFF. The chain recombines TRBV19 with TRBJ1-1, with no clear D. The CDR3 has 13 amino acids. The germline V gene encodes CDR1 LNHDA and CDR2 SQIVND (reference sequence). The germline V and J ends were trimmed by 5 bases and 7 bases, with 14 bases remaining between them.

This sequence joins TRBV6-5 and TRBJ1-6, with TRBD1 identical over 7 bases. The CDR3 totals 14 residues. After removal of 6 bases from V and 10 bases from J, the junction contained 9 bases not matched to a gene. Germline assignment: CDR1 MNHEY and CDR2 SVGAGI. CDR3 in DNA: TGTGCCAGCAGCCTAGACAGGGAGAAATCACCCCTCCACTTT. Amino acids: CASSLDREKSPLHF.

V is TRBV28 and J is TRBJ2-6; TRBD2 agrees at 7 bases. Germline assignment: CDR1 MDHEN and CDR2 SYDVKM. After removal of 2 bases from V and 3 bases from J, the junction contained 1 base not matched to a gene. This CDR3 has 15 residues. CDR3 nucleotide sequence: TGTGCCAGCAGTTTAGGGGGGGATGGGGCCAACGTCCTGACTTTC. It yields the protein CASSLGGDGANVLTF.

Notes on this clone: The sample has other DNA sequences that encode this CDR3 too. The rearrangement links TRBV29-1 to TRBJ2-7; 9 bases are shared with TRBD2. The CDR3 extends over 13 amino acids. Germline V lookup: CDR1 SQVTM, CDR2 ANQGSEA. V gave up 4 bases and J gave up 0 bases; unmatched junction bases: 1. The CDR3 region is CSVGGGDSYEQYF. CDR3 in DNA: TGCAGCGTTGGCGGGGGGGACTCCTACGAGCAGTACTTC.

The rearrangement links TRBV28 to TRBJ2-1, with a weak D call TRBD2 (6 bases). V lost 5 bases and J lost 9, with 11 bases in between. Germline CDR1 is MDHEN and CDR2 is SYDVKM. The CDR3 sequence is 12 residues long. CDR3 loop: CASSETSSEQFF. In DNA form, the CDR3 reads TGTGCCAGCAGTGAAACTAGCTCTGAGCAGTTCTTC.